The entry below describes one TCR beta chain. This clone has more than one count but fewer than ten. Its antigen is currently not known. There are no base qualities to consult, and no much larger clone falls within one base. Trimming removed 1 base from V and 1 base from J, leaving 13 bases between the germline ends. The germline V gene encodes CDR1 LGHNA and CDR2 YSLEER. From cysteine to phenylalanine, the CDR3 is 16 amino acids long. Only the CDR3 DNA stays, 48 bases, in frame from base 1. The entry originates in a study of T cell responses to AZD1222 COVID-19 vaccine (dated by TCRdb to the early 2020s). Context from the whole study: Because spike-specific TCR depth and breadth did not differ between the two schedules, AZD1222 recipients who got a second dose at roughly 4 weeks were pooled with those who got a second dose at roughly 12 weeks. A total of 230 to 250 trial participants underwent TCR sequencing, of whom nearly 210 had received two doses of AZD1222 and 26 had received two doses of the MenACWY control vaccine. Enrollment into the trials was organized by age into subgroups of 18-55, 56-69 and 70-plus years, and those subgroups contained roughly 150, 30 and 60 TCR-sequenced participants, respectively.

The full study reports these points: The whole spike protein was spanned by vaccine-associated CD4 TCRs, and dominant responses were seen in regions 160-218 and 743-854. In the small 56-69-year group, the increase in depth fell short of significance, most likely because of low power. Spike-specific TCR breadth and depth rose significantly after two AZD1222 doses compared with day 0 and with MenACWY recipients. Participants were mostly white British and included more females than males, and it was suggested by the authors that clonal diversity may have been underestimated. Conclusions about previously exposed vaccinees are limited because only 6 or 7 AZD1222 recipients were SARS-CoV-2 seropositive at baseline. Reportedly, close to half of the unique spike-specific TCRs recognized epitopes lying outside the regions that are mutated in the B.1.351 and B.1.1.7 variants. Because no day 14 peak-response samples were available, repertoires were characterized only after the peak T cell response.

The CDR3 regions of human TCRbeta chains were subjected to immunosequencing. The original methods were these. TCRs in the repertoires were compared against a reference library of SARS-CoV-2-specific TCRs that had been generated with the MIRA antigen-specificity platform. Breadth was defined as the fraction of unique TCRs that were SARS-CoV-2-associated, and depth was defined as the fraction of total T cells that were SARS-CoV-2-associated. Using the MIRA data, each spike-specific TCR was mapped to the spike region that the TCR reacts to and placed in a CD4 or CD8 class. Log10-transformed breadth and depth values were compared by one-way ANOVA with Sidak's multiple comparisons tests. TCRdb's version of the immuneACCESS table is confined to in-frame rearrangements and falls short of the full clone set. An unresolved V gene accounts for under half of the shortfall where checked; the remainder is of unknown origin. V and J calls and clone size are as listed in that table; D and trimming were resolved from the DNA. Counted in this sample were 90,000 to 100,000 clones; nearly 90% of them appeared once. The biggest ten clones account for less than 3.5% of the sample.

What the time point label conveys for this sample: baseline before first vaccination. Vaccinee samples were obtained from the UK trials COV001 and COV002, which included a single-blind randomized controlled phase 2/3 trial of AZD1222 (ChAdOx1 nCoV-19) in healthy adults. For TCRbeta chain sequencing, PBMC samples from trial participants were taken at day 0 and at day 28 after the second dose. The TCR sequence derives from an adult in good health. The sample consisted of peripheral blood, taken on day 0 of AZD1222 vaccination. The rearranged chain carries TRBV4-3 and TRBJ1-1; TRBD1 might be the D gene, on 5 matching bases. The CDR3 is CASSQGLSGWNTEAFF. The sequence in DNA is TGCGCCAGCAGCCAAGGCCTTTCAGGGTGGAACACTGAAGCTTTCTTT.